The table lists the clone carrying this T cell receptor (beta chain) with a count of one. The assay was immunoSEQ multiplex PCR, and TCRdb's table has in-frame clones only and misses some. The sample has about 270,000 clones, less than 90% seen once. This sample stems from a study of blood T cell repertoires in COVID-19. Recruitment covered fewer than 25 US areas and drew participants whose ages spanned roughly 18 to 100 years. Donors of Cohort 3 who recovered were those that had two negative PCRs, clearance, or symptom resolution. After removal of 6 bases from V and 1 base from J, the junction contained 4 bases not matched to a gene. Germline V gives CDR1 SGHTS, CDR2 YDEGEE. The CDR3 totals 14 residues.

The TCR sequence derives from a woman aged 50 to 60 who had recovered from COVID-19. The chain joins TRBV5-8 to TRBJ2-1, with 7 bases that match TRBD2. The material sequenced was PBMCs or T cells enriched from blood (not recorded which). The DNA of the CDR3 is TGTGCCAGCATCCGCGGGAGTTCCTACAATGAGCAGTTCTTC. This codes for CASIRGSSYNEQFF.